The source of this T cell receptor beta chain is a study of T-cell memory formation after mild COVID-19. Study findings and constraints: CM and EM subsets held most contracting CD4+ clones; EMRA held CD8+ ones. Clones that contracted from day 15 to 85 were balanced CD4/CD8, while later expanders leaned CD4+. A second wave of clones peaked on day 37, and their SARS-CoV-2 specificity went unconfirmed.

This clonotype appeared a few times. Its antigen is still unknown. Germline CDR1 SEHNR, CDR2 FQNEAQ (reference sequence). The CDR3 length is 14 residues. Trimming left V 6 bases short and J 6 bases short, with 15 bases between. Each CDR3 protein is one row after TCRdb ran MiXCR on the 5' RACE reads. The table shows 350,000 to 500,000 distinct CDR3 sequences, with less than 25% occurring only once. The source is an adult woman who had mild COVID-19 (a few samples of this study predate the infection). Cell type and time point are not known. The chain carries TRBV7-9 and TRBJ1-5; no clear D gene. The sequenced sample was PBMCs or a T cell subset sorted from them (not recorded which). The CDR3: CASSAGISGQPQHF. DNA of the CDR3: TGTGCCAGCAGTGCGGGTATTTCAGGTCAGCCCCAGCATTTT.